This T cell receptor (beta chain) comes out of a study of regulatory T cells in long-lasting Graves disease. The authors built TCR beta libraries using iRepertoire HTBI primers and Arm-PCR of CDR3 regions. TCRdb called the multiplex PCR reads again in MiXCR, with one record for every CDR3 protein. Seen here are a few hundred thousand distinct CDR3 sequences, around 11% observed once, and the top ten hold 15% to 20%. Time point noted: newly diagnosed GD, antithyroid drugs for less than 3 months. The TCR library was made from RNA that had been extracted from PBMCs in TRIzol. The CDR3 runs 12 residues. Study findings and constraints: TRBV28, TRBJ1-2 and TRBJ2-5 emerged as the favored segments in persistent disease. Newly diagnosed Graves' patients exceeded persistent ones in TCR diversity.

This clonotype has a count of ten or more. Its antigen remains unknown. At one of its ends the junction is not consistent with the germline gene, which may arise from a read error. These data were likewise used in another study, on T cells in Graves' hyperthyroidism and ophthalmopathy. That investigation notes: Diagnoses used clinical symptoms, serum thyroxine and TRAb, thyroid ultrasound and orbital computed tomography.

This chain uses TRBV12-3 or TRBV12-4 with TRBJ2-1; a possible D gene is TRBD1 (6 bases). The material sequenced was peripheral blood mononuclear cells (PBMCs), taken at new diagnosis, from a patient treated with antithyroid drugs. This clonotype originated in a woman under 30 with Graves disease. The CDR3 DNA follows: TGCAGCTCAGGGGCACCTTACAATGAGCAGTTCTTC. Translated, it gives CSSGAPYNEQFF.